The sequence of this TCR beta chain was determined in a study of blood T cells in healthy people across ages. Alongside a J-beta primer mix, a sample-barcoded 5' primer served in a second PCR lasting roughly 6 to 12 cycles. Using its own MiXCR run on the 5' RACE reads, TCRdb lists one record per CDR3 protein. The sample lists roughly 800,000 distinct CDR3 sequences, 20% to 30% occurring once. V was clipped by 4 bases and J by 2 bases; unmatched bases: 17. CDR1 is MDHEN and CDR2 is SYDVKM in the germline V gene. CDR3 length: 19 residues. RNA extraction gave at least 5.5 micrograms of total RNA per sample. The sample also formed part of further work on T cells of mothers and their children. Per that paper: The whole RNA yield was converted to cDNA, approximately 1.6 ug per 15 ul. Thymic selection shapes TCR recombination output in related pairs, and it does so similarly in unrelated pairs.

The TCR comes from a boy aged 10-17 years in good health. The chain has TRBV28 and TRBJ2-1; 7 bases line up with TRBD2. Sequences were obtained from blood. CDR3 coding DNA: TGTGCCAGCAGTTCTAACCCACTGTCGGGACTAACCACCTACAATGAGCAGTTCTTC. Its translation is CASSSNPLSGLTTYNEQFF.